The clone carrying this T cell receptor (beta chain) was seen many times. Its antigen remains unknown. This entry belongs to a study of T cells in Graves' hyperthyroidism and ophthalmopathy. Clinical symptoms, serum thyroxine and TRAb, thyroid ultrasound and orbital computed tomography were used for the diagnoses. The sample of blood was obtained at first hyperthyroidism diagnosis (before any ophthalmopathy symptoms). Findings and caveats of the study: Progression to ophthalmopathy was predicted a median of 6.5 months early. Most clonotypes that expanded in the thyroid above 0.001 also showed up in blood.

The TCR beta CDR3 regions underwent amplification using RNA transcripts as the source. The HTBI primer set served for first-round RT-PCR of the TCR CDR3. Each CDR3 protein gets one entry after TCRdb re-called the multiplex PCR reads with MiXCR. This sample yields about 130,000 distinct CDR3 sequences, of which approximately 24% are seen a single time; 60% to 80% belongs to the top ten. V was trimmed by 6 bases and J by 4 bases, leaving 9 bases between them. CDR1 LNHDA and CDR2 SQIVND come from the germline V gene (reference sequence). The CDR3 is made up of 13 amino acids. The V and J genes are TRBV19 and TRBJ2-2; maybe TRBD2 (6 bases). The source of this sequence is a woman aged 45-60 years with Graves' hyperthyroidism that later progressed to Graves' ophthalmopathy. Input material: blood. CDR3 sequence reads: CASRASVTGELFF. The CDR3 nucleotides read TGTGCCAGTAGGGCTAGCGTCACCGGGGAGCTGTTTTTT.